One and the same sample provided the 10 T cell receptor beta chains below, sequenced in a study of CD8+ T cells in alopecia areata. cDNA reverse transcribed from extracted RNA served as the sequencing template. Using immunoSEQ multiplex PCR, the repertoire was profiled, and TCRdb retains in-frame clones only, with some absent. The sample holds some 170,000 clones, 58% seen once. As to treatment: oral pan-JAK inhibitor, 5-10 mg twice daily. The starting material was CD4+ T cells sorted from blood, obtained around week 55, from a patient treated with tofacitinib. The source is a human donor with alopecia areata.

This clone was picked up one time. CDR3 DNA: TGTGCCACCACGGCAGGGGGGATGAACACTGAAGCTTTCTTT. It yields the protein CATTAGGMNTEAFF. The chain couples TRBV15 to TRBJ1-1, with TRBD1 matching over 7 bases. The germline V gene encodes CDR1 LNHNV and CDR2 YYDKDF (reference sequence). The CDR3 loop spans 14 amino acids. The ends lost 7 bases at V and 0 bases at J; junction bases unmatched: 5. Full variable domain (missing parts from reference TRBV15 and TRBJ1-1): DAMVIQNPRYQVTQFGKPVTLSCSQTLNHNVMYWYQQKSSQAPKLLFHYYDKDFNNEADTPDNFQSRRPNTSFCFLDIRSPGLGDTAMYLCATTAGGMNTEAFFGQGTRLTVV.

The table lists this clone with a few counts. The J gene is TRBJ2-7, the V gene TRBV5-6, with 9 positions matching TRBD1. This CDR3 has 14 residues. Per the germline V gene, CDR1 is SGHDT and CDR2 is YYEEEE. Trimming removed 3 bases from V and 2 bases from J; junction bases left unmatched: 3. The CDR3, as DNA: TGTGCCAGCAGCTCCGGGACAGGGACCTACGAGCAGTACTTC. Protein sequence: CASSSGTGTYEQYF.

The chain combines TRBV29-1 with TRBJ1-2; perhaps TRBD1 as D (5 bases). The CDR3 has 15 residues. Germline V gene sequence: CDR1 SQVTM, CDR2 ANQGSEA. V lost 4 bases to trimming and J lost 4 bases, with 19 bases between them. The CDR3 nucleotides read TGCAGCGTTGCGCCTTGGCGTCAGGGATCCTATGGCTACACCTTC. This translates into CSVAPWRQGSYGYTF.

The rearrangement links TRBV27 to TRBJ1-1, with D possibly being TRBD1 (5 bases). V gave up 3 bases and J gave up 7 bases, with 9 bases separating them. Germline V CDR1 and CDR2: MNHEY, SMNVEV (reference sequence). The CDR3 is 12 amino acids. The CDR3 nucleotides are TGTGCCAGCAGTTTTCGTGGGGGTGAAGCTTTCTTT. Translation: CASSFRGGEAFF.

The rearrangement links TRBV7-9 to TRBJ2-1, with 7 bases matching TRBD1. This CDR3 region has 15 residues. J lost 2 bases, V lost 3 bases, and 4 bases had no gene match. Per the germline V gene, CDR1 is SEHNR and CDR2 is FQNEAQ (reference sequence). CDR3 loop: CASSFRGQTYNEQFF. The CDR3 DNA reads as TGTGCCAGCAGCTTTAGGGGACAGACCTACAATGAGCAGTTCTTC.

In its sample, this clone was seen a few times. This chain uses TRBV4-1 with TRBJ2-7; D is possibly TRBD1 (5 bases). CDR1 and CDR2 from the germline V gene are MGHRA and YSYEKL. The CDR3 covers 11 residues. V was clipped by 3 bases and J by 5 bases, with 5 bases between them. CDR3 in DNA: TGCGCCAGCAGCCACAGGGACGAGCAGTACTTC. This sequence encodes CASSHRDEQYF.

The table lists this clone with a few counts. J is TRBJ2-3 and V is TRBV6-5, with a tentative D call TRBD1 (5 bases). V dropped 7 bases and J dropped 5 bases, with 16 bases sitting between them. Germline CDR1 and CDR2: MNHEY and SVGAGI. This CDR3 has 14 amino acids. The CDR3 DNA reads TGTGCCAGCACCGAGGTGGGGCCCGGAGATACGCAGTATTTT. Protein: CASTEVGPGDTQYF.

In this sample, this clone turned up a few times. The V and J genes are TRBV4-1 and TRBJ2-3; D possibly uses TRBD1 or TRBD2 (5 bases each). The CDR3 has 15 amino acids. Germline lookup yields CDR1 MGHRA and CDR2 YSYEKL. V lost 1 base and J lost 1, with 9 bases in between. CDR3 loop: CASSQVGDRTDTQYF. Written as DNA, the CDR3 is TGCGCCAGCAGCCAAGTCGGGGACCGCACAGATACGCAGTATTTT.

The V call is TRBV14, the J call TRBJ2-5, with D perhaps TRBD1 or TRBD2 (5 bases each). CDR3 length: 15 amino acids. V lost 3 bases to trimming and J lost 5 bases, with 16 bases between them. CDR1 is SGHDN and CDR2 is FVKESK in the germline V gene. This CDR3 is CASSQQLQGGETQYF. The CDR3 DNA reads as TGTGCCAGCAGCCAGCAACTCCAGGGCGGGGAGACCCAGTACTTC.

The DNA of the CDR3 is TGTGCCAGCAGCTTAGGTTCCTACGAGCAGTACTTC. Encoded protein: CASSLGSYEQYF. The chain recombines TRBV13 with TRBJ2-5; no definite D call. Judging by the DNA end, TRBJ2-7 fits better; the J call may be wrong. The germline V gene has CDR1 PRHDT and CDR2 FYEKMQ (reference sequence). CDR3 size: 12 residues.